This TCR beta chain was identified during a study of beta chain features in type 1 diabetes. For the study at large: Researchers looked at around 100 million sorted cells across all samples. Broader study findings: Individuals with type 1 diabetes displayed fewer insertions and more deletions at VDJ junctions. Healthy donors had naive, central memory and Treg TCRB repertoires that appeared less similar than those seen among patients. There was a moderate but significant shortening of TCRB CDR3s in all four CD4+ subsets of Type 1 diabetes patients.

Purity exceeded 95% in all sorted populations. CDR3 length equals 13 residues. The junction had 4 bases not matched to a gene; V was cut back by 6 bases and J by 1 base. The germline V gene encodes CDR1 SQVTM and CDR2 ANQGSEA. A note on this clone: Its specificity is unknown.

As every portion of the isolated RNA was reverse transcribed, the sequencing read expressed TCRB transcripts. Data came from immunoSEQ multiplex PCR; TCRdb stores just in-frame clones and leaves some out. The sample yields approximately 43,000 clones, 65% to 70% seen once. Source material: Tregs from blood. The chain joins TRBV29-1 to TRBJ2-3; the match to TRBD1 covers 7 bases. The origin of this receptor is a man aged 25 to 45 with type 1 diabetes. Some clones in this sample may be carry-over from other donors' samples. The CDR3: CSVDRVGTDTQYF. The CDR3 DNA reads TGCAGCGTAGACAGGGTCGGCACAGATACGCAGTATTTT.